Given below is one T cell receptor beta chain in context. These data come from a study of OX40 agonist ivuxolimab in advanced cancers. On the study more broadly: Patients were treated with ivuxolimab, an agonistic anti-OX40 (CD134) antibody. Previous treatment with anti-PD-1, anti-PD-L1 or anti-CTLA-4 therapy was allowed; about 40% had received some.

The data were produced by immunoSEQ multiplex PCR, yet TCRdb's version contains in-frame clones alone and is incomplete. The repertoire consists of over 10,000 clones, with approximately 87% occurring once and the leading ten covering roughly 50%. V lost 2 bases and J lost 6, with 11 bases in between. The CDR3 runs 13 residues. Germline V lookup: CDR1 SGHTA, CDR2 FQGNSA. The V gene is TRBV7-2, the J gene TRBJ2-7; a possible D gene is TRBD2 (6 bases). Sequenced material: CD4+ or CD8+ T cells sorted from blood, taken in a trial of the OX40 agonist ivuxolimab. The sequence was collected from an adult with an advanced solid tumor such as melanoma, head and neck, liver or kidney cancer. The CDR3 coding sequence is TGTGCCAGCAGCTTACTAGGGCGGGGCGAGCAGTACTTC. Translating gives CASSLLGRGEQYF.